A selection of T cell receptor beta chains follows, all from one sample in a study of cytomegalovirus exposure and HLA in healthy donors. TCRdb's table, derived via immunoSEQ multiplex PCR, lists solely in-frame clones and lacks some. The data show 100,000 to 150,000 clones, around 78% seen once. Specimen: PBMCs. Receptors were obtained from a woman between 50 and 59 years old in good health and CMV-seronegative. Both conserved end residues are part of each CDR3. Fields, in order: clone size, V gene, D gene, J gene, CDR3 protein, CDR3 DNA. D genes are given only for firm matches. Some rows have no size entry. The others give once, few or many, or a class for an expanded clone.

once	TRBV7-2	TRBD2	TRBJ2-1	CASSLGWGGDEQFF	TGTGCCAGCAGCTTAGGTTGGGGAGGGGATGAGCAGTTCTTC
-	TRBV25-1	-	TRBJ1-2	CASSEHWETNYGYTF	TGTGCCAGCAGTGAACATTGGGAGACTAACTATGGCTACACCTTC
-	TRBV7-2	-	TRBJ2-4	CASSKQRDIQYF	TGTGCCAGCAGCAAACAGCGGGACATTCAGTACTTC
-	TRBV7-9	TRBD2	TRBJ2-1	CASSLAFSGSSYNEQFF	TGTGCCAGCAGCTTAGCCTTTAGCGGGAGCTCCTACAATGAGCAGTTCTTC
-	TRBV19	TRBD1	TRBJ1-4	CASSSGTANNEKLFF	TGTGCCAGTAGTAGCGGGACAGCAAATAATGAAAAACTGTTTTTT
-	TRBV6-1	TRBD1	TRBJ2-1	CASSEAPDRVHNEQFF	TGTGCCAGCAGTGAAGCGCCTGACAGGGTCCACAATGAGCAGTTCTTC
-	TRBV9	-	TRBJ2-3	CASSAQTDTQYF	TGTGCCAGCAGCGCCCAAACAGATACGCAGTATTTT
-	TRBV30	-	TRBJ1-5	CAWSVRTDSNQPQNF	TGTGCCTGGAGTGTCAGGACAGATAGCAATCAGCCCCAGAATTTT
-	TRBV30	-	TRBJ1-4	CAWSGDTGEKLFF	TGTGCCTGGAGTGGGGACACCGGGGAAAAACTGTTTTTT
-	TRBV5-4	TRBD1	TRBJ1-2	CASSGGQGRVGYGYTF	TGTGCCAGCAGCGGAGGACAGGGGAGGGTTGGCTATGGCTACACCTTC